These 3 T cell receptor beta chains were sequenced from one sample in a study of CD8+CD57+ T cells in acquired aplastic anemia. Investigators profiled TCR beta VDJ and CDR3 from genomic DNA template. TCRdb called the reads again in MiXCR, with one record for every CDR3 protein. The sample carries about 54,000 distinct CDR3 sequences, around 60% recorded once. Patients selected for sequencing had displayed CD8+CD57+ cell expansion by flow cytometry. Specimen: sorted CD4+, CD8+, or CD8+CD57+ T cells (not recorded which) from PBMCs. The receptor source for this set is a human donor with aplastic anemia.

This chain connects TRBV29-1 to TRBJ1-1, with D uncertain. Germline-derived CDR1 and CDR2 are SQVTM and ANQGSEA. The CDR3 runs to 13 residues. Trimming shortened V by 2 bases and J by 1 base, and 8 bases separated the two germline ends. The CDR3 nucleotides read TGCAGCGTTGAAAGGGCAGGGAACACTGAAGCTTTCTTT. This translates into CSVERAGNTEAFF.

This clonotype was recorded many times. This chain uses TRBV11-1 with TRBJ2-1; 8 bases fit TRBD2. The CDR3 totals 19 residues. CDR1 and CDR2 from the germline V gene are SGHAT and FQDESV (reference sequence). The V gene end was trimmed by 1 base and the J gene end by 8 bases; junction bases not matched to a gene: 19. The CDR3 nucleotides are TGTGCCAGCAGCTTAGACGGATTCTTTGCGGGGGGTTTTTGGGATGAGCAGTTCTTC. It codes for CASSLDGFFAGGFWDEQFF.

V usage is TRBV6-5 and J usage is TRBJ2-7, with 11 bases identical to TRBD2. The CDR3 has 14 residues. Germline CDR1 is MNHEY and CDR2 is SVGAGI. V dropped 4 bases and J dropped 4; count of bases not matched to a gene: 3. CDR3: CASSWGTSGYEQYF. CDR3 DNA sequence: TGTGCCAGCAGTTGGGGGACTAGCGGTTACGAGCAGTACTTC.